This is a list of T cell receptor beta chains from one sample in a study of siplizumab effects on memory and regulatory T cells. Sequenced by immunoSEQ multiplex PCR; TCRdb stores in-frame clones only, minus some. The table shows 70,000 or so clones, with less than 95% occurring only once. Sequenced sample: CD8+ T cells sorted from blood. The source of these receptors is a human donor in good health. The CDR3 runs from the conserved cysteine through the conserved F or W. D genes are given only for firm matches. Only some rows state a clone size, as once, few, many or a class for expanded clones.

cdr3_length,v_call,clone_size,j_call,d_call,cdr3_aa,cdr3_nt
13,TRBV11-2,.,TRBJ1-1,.,CASSSGLNTEAFF,TGTGCCAGCAGCTCGGGGCTAAACACTGAAGCTTTCTTT
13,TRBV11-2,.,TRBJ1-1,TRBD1,CASSLAGGTEAFF,TGTGCCAGCAGCTTAGCAGGGGGGACTGAAGCTTTCTTT
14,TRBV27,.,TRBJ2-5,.,CASSRLADQETQYF,TGTGCCAGCAGCCGATTAGCGGACCAAGAGACCCAGTACTTC
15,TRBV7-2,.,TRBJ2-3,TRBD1,CASSPRTGGTDTQYF,TGTGCCAGCAGCCCCCGGACAGGGGGCACAGATACGCAGTATTTT
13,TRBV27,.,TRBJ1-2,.,CASSVTASMSYTF,TGTGCCAGCAGCGTAACAGCCTCTATGAGCTACACCTTC
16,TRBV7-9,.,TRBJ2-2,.,CASSLGAGLLTGELFF,TGTGCCAGCAGCTTAGGAGCAGGTCTTTTGACCGGGGAGCTGTTTTTT
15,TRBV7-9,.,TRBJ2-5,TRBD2,CASVPSGGTQETQYF,TGTGCCAGCGTTCCTAGCGGGGGGACTCAAGAGACCCAGTACTTC
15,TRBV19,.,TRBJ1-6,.,CASSIGTPSGSPLHF,TGTGCCAGTAGTATTGGGACACCCTCGGGGTCACCCCTCCACTTT
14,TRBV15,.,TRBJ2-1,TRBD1,CATRGTEEYNEQFF,TGTGCCACCAGGGGGACAGAGGAATACAATGAGCAGTTCTTC
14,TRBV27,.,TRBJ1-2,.,CASSLSPGNYGYTF,TGTGCCAGCAGTTTATCGCCGGGTAACTATGGCTACACCTTC
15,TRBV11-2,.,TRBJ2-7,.,CASTIMGQGPYEQYF,TGTGCCAGCACAATAATGGGTCAGGGTCCCTACGAGCAGTACTTC
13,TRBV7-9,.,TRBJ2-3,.,CASSFTAADTQYF,TGTGCCAGCAGCTTCACAGCTGCAGATACGCAGTATTTT
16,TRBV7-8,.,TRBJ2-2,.,CASSFRDSDRTGELFF,TGTGCCAGCAGCTTCCGGGACTCCGATCGGACCGGGGAGCTGTTTTTT
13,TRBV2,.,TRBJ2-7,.,CASSEGAWYEQYF,TGTGCCAGCAGTGAAGGTGCCTGGTACGAGCAGTACTTC
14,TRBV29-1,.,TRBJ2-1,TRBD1,CSAMGQGTYNEQFF,TGCAGCGCCATGGGACAGGGAACCTACAATGAGCAGTTCTTC
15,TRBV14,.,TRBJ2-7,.,CATRKSGGAIDEQYF,TGTGCCACTAGAAAAAGTGGGGGGGCGATCGACGAGCAGTACTTC
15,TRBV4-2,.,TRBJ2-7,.,CASSPWMGESYEQYF,TGTGCCAGCAGCCCGTGGATGGGGGAATCCTACGAGCAGTACTTC
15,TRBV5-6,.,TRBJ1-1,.,CASSWGGRPHTEAFF,TGTGCCAGCAGCTGGGGCGGCCGGCCCCACACTGAAGCTTTCTTT
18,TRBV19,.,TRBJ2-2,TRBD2,CASSIFLAGGVNTGELFF,TGTGCCAGTAGTATCTTTCTAGCGGGGGGAGTAAACACCGGGGAGCTGTTTTTT
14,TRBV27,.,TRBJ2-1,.,CASSLGGDHNEQFF,TGTGCCAGCAGTTTGGGCGGGGATCACAATGAGCAGTTCTTC
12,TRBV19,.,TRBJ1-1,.,CASMGPITEAFF,TGTGCCAGTATGGGTCCGATCACTGAAGCTTTCTTT
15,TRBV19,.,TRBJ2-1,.,CASSVTGGLHNEQFF,TGTGCCAGTAGTGTGACAGGAGGTTTACACAATGAGCAGTTCTTC
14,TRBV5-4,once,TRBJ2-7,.,CASSLSDSLYEQYF,TGTGCCAGCAGCTTGTCGGACAGTCTGTACGAGCAGTACTTC
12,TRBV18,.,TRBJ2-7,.,CASSPAGYEQYF,TGTGCCAGCTCACCAGCGGGTTACGAGCAGTACTTC
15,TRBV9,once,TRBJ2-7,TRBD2,CASSPSLAGTYEQYF,TGTGCCAGCAGCCCAAGTCTAGCGGGTACCTACGAGCAGTACTTC
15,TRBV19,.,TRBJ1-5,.,CASSMGDGGNQPQHF,TGTGCCAGTAGTATGGGAGACGGCGGCAATCAGCCCCAGCATTTT
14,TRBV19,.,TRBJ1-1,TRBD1,CASSPTGWTAEAFF,TGTGCCAGTAGCCCGACAGGGTGGACAGCTGAAGCTTTCTTT
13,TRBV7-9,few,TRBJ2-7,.,CASSSGLDYEQYF,TGTGCCAGCAGCTCAGGGCTAGACTACGAGCAGTACTTC
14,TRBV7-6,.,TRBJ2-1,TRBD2,CASSPTSGSNEQFF,TGTGCCAGCAGCCCGACTAGCGGGAGCAATGAGCAGTTCTTC
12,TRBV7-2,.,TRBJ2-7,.,CASSSINYEQYF,TGTGCCAGCAGCTCCATAAACTACGAGCAGTACTTC
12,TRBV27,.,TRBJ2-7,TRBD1,CASSRTGVEQYF,TGTGCCAGCAGTCGGACAGGGGTTGAGCAGTACTTC
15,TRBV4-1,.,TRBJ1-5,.,CASSQGGGPRQPQHF,TGCGCCAGCAGCCAAGGGGGAGGGCCCCGTCAGCCTCAGCATTTT
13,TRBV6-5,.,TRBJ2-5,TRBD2,CASSSLAEETQYF,TGTGCCAGCAGTTCTCTAGCGGAAGAGACCCAGTACTTC
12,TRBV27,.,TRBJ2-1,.,CASSPDHNEQFF,TGTGCCAGCAGTCCCGACCACAATGAGCAGTTCTTC
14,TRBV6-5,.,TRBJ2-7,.,CASSDARQPYEQYF,TGTGCCAGCAGTGACGCCAGACAGCCCTACGAGCAGTACTTC
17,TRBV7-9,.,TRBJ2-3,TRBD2,CASSFTLAGGATDTQYF,TGTGCCAGCAGCTTTACTTTAGCGGGAGGGGCCACAGATACGCAGTATTTT
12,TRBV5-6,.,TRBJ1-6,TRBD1,CASTTGASPLHF,TGTGCCAGCACGACAGGGGCATCACCCCTCCACTTT
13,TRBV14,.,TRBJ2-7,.,CASSQRVSYEQYF,TGTGCCAGCAGCCAAAGGGTCTCCTACGAGCAGTACTTC
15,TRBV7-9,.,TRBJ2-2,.,CASSLLSGDGGELFF,TGTGCCAGCAGCTTATTATCAGGGGACGGCGGGGAGCTGTTTTTT
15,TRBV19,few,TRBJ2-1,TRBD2,CASSIMAGGPNEQFF,TGTGCCAGTAGTATTATGGCGGGGGGCCCCAATGAGCAGTTCTTC
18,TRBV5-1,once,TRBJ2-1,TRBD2,CASSLAGTSGRINNEQFF,TGCGCCAGCAGCTTGGCCGGGACTAGCGGGAGGATCAACAATGAGCAGTTCTTC
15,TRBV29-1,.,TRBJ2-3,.,CSVEHSPGSPDTQYF,TGCAGCGTTGAACACTCCCCCGGCAGTCCAGATACGCAGTATTTT
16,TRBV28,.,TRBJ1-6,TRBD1,CASSWDRGHNNSPLHF,TGTGCCAGCAGTTGGGACAGGGGACATAATAATTCACCCCTCCACTTT
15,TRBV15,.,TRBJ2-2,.,CATSTKESNTGELFF,TGTGCCACCAGTACAAAGGAATCGAACACCGGGGAGCTGTTTTTT
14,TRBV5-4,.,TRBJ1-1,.,CASSLRGYGTEAFF,TGTGCCAGCAGCTTGAGGGGGTATGGCACTGAAGCTTTCTTT
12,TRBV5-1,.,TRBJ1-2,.,CASSVDSLYYTF,TGCGCCAGCAGCGTCGACAGCCTCTACTACACCTTC
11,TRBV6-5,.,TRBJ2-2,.,CASNFGGELFF,TGTGCCAGCAATTTCGGCGGGGAGCTGTTTTTT
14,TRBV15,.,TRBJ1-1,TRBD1,CATGAGQGKTEAFF,TGTGCCACCGGTGCAGGACAGGGGAAAACTGAAGCTTTCTTT
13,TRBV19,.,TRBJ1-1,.,CASKTGTLTEAFF,TGTGCCAGTAAGACCGGGACGCTCACTGAAGCTTTCTTT
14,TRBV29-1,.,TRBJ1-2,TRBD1,CSVRPEGANYGYTF,TGCAGCGTTCGGCCGGAGGGGGCAAACTATGGCTACACCTTC
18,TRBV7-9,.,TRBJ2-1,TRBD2,CASSFRTSGGGSYNEQFF,TGTGCCAGCAGCTTTAGGACTAGCGGGGGAGGGTCCTACAATGAGCAGTTCTTC
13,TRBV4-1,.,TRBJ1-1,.,CASSQGGSTEAFF,TGCGCCAGCAGCCAAGGGGGGAGCACTGAAGCTTTCTTT
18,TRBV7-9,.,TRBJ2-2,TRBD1,CASSSLEGQGGPTGELFF,TGTGCCAGCAGCTCACTAGAGGGACAGGGAGGACCTACCGGGGAGCTGTTTTTT